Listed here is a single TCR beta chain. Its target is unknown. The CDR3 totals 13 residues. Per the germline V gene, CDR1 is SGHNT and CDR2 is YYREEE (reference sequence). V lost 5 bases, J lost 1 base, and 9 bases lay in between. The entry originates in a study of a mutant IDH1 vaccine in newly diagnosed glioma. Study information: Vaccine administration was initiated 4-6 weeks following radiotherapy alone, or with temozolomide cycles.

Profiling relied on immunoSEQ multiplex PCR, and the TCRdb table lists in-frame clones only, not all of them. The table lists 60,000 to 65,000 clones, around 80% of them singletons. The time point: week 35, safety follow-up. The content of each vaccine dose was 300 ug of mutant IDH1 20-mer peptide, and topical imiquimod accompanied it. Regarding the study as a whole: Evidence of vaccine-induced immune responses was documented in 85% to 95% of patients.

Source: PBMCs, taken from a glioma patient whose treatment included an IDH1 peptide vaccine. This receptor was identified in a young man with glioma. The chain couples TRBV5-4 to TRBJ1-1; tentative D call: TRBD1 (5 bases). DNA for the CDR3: TGTGCCAGCAGTAAGACAGCGAACACTGAAGCTTTCTTT. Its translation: CASSKTANTEAFF.